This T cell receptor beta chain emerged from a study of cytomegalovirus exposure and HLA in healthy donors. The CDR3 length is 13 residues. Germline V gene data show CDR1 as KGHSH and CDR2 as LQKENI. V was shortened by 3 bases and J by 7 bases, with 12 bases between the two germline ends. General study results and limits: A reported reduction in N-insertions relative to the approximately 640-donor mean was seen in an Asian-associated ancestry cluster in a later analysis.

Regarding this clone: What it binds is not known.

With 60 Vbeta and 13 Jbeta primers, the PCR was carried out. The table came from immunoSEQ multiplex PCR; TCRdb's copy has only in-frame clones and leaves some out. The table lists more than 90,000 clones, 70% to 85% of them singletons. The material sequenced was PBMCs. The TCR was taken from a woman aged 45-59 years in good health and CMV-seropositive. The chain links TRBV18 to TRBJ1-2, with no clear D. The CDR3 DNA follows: TGTGCCAGCTCACCCCAGGTTGTTTTTGGCTACACCTTC. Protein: CASSPQVVFGYTF.